This entry concerns a single T cell receptor beta chain. Antigen specificity is unknown. This sample is part of a study of cytomegalovirus exposure and HLA in healthy donors. Amplification used 60 Vbeta primers and 13 Jbeta primers. Some clones are missing from TCRdb's copy, which holds only in-frame ones; the method was immunoSEQ multiplex PCR. The data show 150,000 to 200,000 clones, about 88% seen once. CDR1 and CDR2 from the germline V gene are SGHNT and YYREEE (reference sequence). V was clipped by 4 bases and J by 5 bases; unmatched bases: 2. CDR3 length: 15 residues. Study observations and caveats: It was reported that the classifier diagnosed cytomegalovirus status with high specificity and sensitivity in both the original and validation cohorts. The study labeled about 160 TCR beta chains cytomegalovirus-associated. A later analysis found that most CMV-associated TCR beta chains appeared HLA-restricted.

The specimen was PBMCs. The V gene is TRBV5-4, the J gene TRBJ2-2; 13 positions match TRBD2. The sequence came from a woman aged 18-29 years in good health and CMV-seronegative. DNA for the CDR3: TGTGCCAGCAGCGCGGGACTAGCGGGGACCGGGGAGCTGTTTTTT. Protein: CASSAGLAGTGELFF.